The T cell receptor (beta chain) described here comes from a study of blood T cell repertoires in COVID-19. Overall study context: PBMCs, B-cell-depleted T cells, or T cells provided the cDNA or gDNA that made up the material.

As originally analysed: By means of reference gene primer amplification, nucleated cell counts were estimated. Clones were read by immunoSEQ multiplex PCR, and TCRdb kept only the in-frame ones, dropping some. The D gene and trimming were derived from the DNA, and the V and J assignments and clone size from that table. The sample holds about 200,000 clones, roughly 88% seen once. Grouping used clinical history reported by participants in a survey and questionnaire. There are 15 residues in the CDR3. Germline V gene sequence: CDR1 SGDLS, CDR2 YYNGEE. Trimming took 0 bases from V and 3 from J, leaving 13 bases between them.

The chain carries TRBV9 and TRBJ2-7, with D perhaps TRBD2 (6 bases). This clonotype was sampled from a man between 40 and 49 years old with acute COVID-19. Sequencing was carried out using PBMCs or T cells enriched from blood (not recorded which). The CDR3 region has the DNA TGTGCCAGCAGCGTAGTTCCGGGAGAGGGCTACGAGCAGTACTTC. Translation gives CASSVVPGEGYEQYF. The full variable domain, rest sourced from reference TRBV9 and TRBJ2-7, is DSGVTQTPKHLITATGQRVTLRCSPRSGDLSVYWYQQSLDQGLQFLIQYYNGEERAKGNILERFSAQQFPDLHSELNLSSLELGDSALYFCASSVVPGEGYEQYFGPGTRLTVT.